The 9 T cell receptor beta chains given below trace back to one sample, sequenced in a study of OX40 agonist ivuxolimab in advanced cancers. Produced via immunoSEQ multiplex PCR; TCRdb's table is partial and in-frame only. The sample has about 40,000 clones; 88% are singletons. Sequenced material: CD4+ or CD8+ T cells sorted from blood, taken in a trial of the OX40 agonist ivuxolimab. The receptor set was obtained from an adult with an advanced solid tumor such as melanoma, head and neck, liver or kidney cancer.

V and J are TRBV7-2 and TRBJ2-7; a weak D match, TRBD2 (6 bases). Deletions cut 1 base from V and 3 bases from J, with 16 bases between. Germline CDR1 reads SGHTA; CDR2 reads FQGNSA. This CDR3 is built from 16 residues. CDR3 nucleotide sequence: TGTGCCAGCAGCTTAGGAGGTAGCGGCTGGGTCTACGAGCAGTACTTC. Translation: CASSLGGSGWVYEQYF.

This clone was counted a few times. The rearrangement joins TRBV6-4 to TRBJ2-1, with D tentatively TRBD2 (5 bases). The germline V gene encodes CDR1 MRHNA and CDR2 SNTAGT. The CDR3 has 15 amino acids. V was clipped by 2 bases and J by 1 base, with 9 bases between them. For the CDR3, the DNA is TGTGCCAGCAGTGACCGAGCGGAATCCTACAATGAGCAGTTCTTC. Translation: CASSDRAESYNEQFF.

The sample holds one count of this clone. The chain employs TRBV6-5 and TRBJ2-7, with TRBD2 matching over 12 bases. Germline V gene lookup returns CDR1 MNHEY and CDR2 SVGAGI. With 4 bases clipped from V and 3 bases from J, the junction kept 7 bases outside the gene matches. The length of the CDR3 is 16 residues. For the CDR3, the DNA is TGTGCCAGCAGTTCCAGACTAGCGGGAGAGGACTACGAGCAGTACTTC. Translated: CASSSRLAGEDYEQYF.

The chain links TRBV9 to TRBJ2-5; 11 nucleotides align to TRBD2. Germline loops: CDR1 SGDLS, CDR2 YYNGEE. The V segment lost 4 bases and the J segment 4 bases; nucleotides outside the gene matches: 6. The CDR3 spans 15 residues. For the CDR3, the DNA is TGTGCCAGCAGCCCAACACTAGCGGGAGTAGAGACCCAGTACTTC. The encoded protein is CASSPTLAGVETQYF.

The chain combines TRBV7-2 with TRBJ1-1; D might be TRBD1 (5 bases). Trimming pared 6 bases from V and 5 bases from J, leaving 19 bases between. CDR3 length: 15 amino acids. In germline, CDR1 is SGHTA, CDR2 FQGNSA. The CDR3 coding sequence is TGTGCCAGCAGTTTATACGGGGGAGGGTTGACTGAAGCTTTCTTT. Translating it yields CASSLYGGGLTEAFF.

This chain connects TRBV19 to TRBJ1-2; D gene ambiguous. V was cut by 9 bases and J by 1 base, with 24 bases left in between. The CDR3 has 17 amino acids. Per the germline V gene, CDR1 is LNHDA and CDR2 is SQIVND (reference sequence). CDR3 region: CARSERTTQPFNYGYTF. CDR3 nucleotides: TGTGCCAGGAGTGAAAGGACTACTCAGCCTTTTAACTATGGCTACACCTTC.

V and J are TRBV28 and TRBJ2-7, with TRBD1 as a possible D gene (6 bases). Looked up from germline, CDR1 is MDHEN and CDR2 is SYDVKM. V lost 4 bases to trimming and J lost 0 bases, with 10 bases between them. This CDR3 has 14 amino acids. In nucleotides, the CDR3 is TGTGCCAGCAGTTACAGGGTTGCCTCCTACGAGCAGTACTTC. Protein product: CASSYRVASYEQYF.

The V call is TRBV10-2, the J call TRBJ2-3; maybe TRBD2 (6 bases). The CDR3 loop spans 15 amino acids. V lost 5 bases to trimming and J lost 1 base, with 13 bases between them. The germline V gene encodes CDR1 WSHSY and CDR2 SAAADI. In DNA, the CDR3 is TGCGCCAGCAGTTTGCCGGGGGAGGGCACAGATACGCAGTATTTT. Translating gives CASSLPGEGTDTQYF.

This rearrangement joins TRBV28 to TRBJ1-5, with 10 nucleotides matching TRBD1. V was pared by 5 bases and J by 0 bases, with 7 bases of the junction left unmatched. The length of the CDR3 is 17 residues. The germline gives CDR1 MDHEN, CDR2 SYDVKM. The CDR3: CASSLGGQGYSNQPQHF. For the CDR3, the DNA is TGTGCCAGCAGTCTAGGGGGACAGGGGTATAGCAATCAGCCCCAGCATTTT.